Listed below are T cell receptor beta chains from one sample, sequenced in a study of blood T cell repertoires in COVID-19. Sequenced by immunoSEQ multiplex PCR; TCRdb stores in-frame clones only, minus some. The data contain around 41,000 clones, around 90% of them singletons. The sequencing sample was made of peripheral blood. The receptors shown here come from a woman aged 30 to 39 in a cohort sampled during active COVID-19. The CDR3 runs from the conserved cysteine through the conserved F or W. D genes are given only for firm matches. Part of the rows lack a size; the others show once, few, many or a class for expanded clones.

TRBD1	TRBV24-1	.	TRBJ2-2	CATSDTGGGTGELFF	TGTGCCACCAGTGATACAGGGGGCGGCACCGGGGAGCTGTTTTTT
.	TRBV29-1	.	TRBJ2-3	CSVALRGLADTQYF	TGCAGCGTTGCTCTGCGGGGCTTGGCAGATACGCAGTATTTT
.	TRBV6-1	.	TRBJ1-2	CASSEGQNNYGYTF	TGTGCCAGCAGTGAAGGGCAGAACAACTATGGCTACACCTTC
.	TRBV19	.	TRBJ1-3	CASRSAGAAGNTIYF	TGTGCCAGTCGATCGGCGGGGGCGGCTGGAAACACCATATATTTT
.	TRBV27	.	TRBJ2-3	CASRPPGKKGGADTQYF	TGTGCCAGCAGGCCTCCCGGGAAAAAGGGGGGGGCAGATACGCAGTATTTT
TRBD1	TRBV27	.	TRBJ1-1	CASSLRQGRGEAFF	TGTGCCAGCAGTTTACGACAGGGGAGGGGTGAAGCTTTCTTT
TRBD1	TRBV19	once	TRBJ2-7	CASRRTGGSYEQYF	TGTGCCAGTAGACGGACAGGGGGCTCCTACGAGCAGTACTTC
TRBD2	TRBV9	.	TRBJ2-1	CASSHRTSGSPFSSYNEQFF	TGTGCCAGCAGCCACCGGACTAGCGGGAGTCCTTTTTCTTCCTACAATGAGCAGTTCTTC
.	TRBV7-2	.	TRBJ1-1	CASSPQGYTEAFF	TGTGCCAGCAGCCCTCAGGGGTACACTGAAGCTTTCTTT
.	TRBV5-1	.	TRBJ2-3	CASTLGDTQYF	TGCGCCAGCACCCTCGGGGATACGCAGTATTTT
TRBD1	TRBV9	.	TRBJ1-4	CASSVEDRGNEKLFF	TGTGCCAGCAGCGTAGAGGACAGGGGAAATGAAAAACTGTTTTTT
TRBD1	TRBV24-1	.	TRBJ2-5	CATSDLTGGRETQYF	TGTGCCACCAGTGACTTGACAGGGGGCAGGGAGACCCAGTACTTC
TRBD1	TRBV7-2	.	TRBJ2-7	CASSSQGAAYEQYF	TGTGCCAGCAGCTCACAGGGGGCCGCCTACGAGCAGTACTTC
.	TRBV5-4	.	TRBJ2-1	CASSVPWSSYNEQFF	TGTGCCAGCAGCGTGCCATGGAGCTCCTACAATGAGCAGTTCTTC
.	TRBV11-2	.	TRBJ1-2	CASSFNRVGYGYTF	TGTGCCAGCAGCTTCAACAGGGTGGGCTATGGCTACACCTTC
.	TRBV9	.	TRBJ1-5	CASSVDSGFNQPQHF	TGTGCCAGCAGCGTAGATTCAGGTTTCAATCAGCCCCAGCATTTT
.	TRBV4-2	.	TRBJ1-1	CASSQDRGGQAFF	TGTGCCAGCAGCCAAGATAGGGGGGGCCAAGCTTTCTTT
.	TRBV6-5	few	TRBJ1-5	CASRRSGGSQPQHF	TGTGCCAGCAGGCGCTCCGGTGGTAGTCAGCCCCAGCATTTT
.	TRBV27	.	TRBJ2-5	CASILREVGLETQYF	TGTGCCAGCATCCTAAGGGAGGTTGGCCTGGAGACCCAGTACTTC